This record concerns one TCR beta chain sequence. The sample is drawn from a study of identical twins. CDR3 length: 17 amino acids. CDR1 SGHVS and CDR2 FNYEAQ come from the germline V gene. With V trimmed by 5 bases and J by 0 bases, 6 bases remained unmatched. TCRdb ran MiXCR on the 5' RACE reads and lists one entry per CDR3 protein. The sample lists roughly 770,000 distinct CDR3 sequences; roughly 18% were seen once. The same data also contributed to another study, on T cells expressing NK-cell markers.

Sequencing used PBMCs. The clonotype originates from a woman under 30 in good health. The genes are TRBV7-6 and TRBJ2-1; 11 bases are a match to TRBD2. The CDR3 sequence is CASSPLAGGSSYNEQFF. The CDR3 DNA follows: TGTGCCAGCAGCCCCCTAGCGGGGGGAAGCTCCTACAATGAGCAGTTCTTC. Variable domain in full (rest from reference TRBV7-6 and TRBJ2-1): GAGVSQSPRYKVTKRGQDVALRCDPISGHVSLYWYRQALGQGPEFLTYFNYEAQQDKSGLPNDRFSAERPEGSISTLTIQRTEQRDSAMYRCASSPLAGGSSYNEQFFGPGTRLTVL.